This T cell receptor beta chain was sequenced for a study of identical twins. The germline CDR1 and CDR2 sequences are PRHDT and FYEKMQ (reference sequence). This CDR3 has 15 amino acids. Germline trimming cut 9 bases from V and 5 bases from J; bases unmatched to any gene: 11. From the 5' RACE reads, TCRdb called clonotypes with MiXCR, one entry per CDR3 protein. This sample has 500,000 to 550,000 distinct CDR3 sequences, with less than 25% found just once. These data were also filed under a second study, of T cells expressing NK-cell markers.

This receptor was identified in a woman between 18 and 29 years old in good health. The chain combines TRBV13 with TRBJ2-2, with 8 bases fitting TRBD2. Sequencing was done on a sample of CD4+ T cells sorted from blood. CDR3 region: CARTRGGTLTGELFF. DNA for the CDR3: TGTGCCAGGACCCGGGGGGGGACACTAACCGGGGAGCTGTTTTTT.